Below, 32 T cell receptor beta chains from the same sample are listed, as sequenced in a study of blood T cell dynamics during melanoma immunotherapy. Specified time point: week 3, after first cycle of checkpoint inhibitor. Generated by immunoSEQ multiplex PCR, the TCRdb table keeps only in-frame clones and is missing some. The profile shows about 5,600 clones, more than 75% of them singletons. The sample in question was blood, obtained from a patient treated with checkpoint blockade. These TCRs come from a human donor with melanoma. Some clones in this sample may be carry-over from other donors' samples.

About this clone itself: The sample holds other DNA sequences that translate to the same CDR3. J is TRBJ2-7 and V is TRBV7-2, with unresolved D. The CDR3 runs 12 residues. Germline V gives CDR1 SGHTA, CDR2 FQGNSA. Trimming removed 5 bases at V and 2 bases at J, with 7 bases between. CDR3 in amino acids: CASSRVAYEQYF. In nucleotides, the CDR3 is TGTGCCAGCAGCAGGGTTGCCTACGAGCAGTACTTC.

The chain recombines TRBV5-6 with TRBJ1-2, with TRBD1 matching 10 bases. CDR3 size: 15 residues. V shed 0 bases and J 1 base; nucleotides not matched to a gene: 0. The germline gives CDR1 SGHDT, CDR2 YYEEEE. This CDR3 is CASSLGTGGNYGYTF. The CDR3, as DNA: TGTGCCAGCAGCTTGGGGACAGGGGGTAACTATGGCTACACCTTC.

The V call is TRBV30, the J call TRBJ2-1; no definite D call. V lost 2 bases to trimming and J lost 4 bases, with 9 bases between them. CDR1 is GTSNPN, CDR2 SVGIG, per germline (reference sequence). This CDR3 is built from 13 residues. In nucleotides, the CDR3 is TGTGCCTGGAGTTCGACCAGTTACAATGAGCAGTTCTTC. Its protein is CAWSSTSYNEQFF.

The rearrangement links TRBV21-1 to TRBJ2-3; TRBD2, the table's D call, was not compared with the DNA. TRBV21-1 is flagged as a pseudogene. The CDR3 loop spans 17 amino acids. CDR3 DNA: TGTGCCAGCAGCGCCCAACCAGCGGGGGACCGCACAGATACGCAGTATTTT. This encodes CASSAQPAGDRTDTQYF.

Here the CDR3 DNA reads TGTGCCAGCAGTAAAAGCGGGGTTAGCAATCAGCCCCAGCATTTT. Amino acid sequence: CASSKSGVSNQPQHF. The J gene is TRBJ1-5, the V gene TRBV28; D is undetermined. Germline V gene lookup returns CDR1 MDHEN and CDR2 SYDVKM. V gave up 5 bases and J gave up 0 bases, with 11 bases separating them. The CDR3 has 15 amino acids.

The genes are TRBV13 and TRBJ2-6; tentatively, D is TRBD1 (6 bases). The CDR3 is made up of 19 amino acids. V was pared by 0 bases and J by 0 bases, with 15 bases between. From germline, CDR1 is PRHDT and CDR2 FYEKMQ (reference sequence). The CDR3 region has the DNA TGTGCCAGCAGCTTAGGGGTGGCTGGGGGCGCCTCTGGGGCCAACGTCCTGACTTTC. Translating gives CASSLGVAGGASGANVLTF.

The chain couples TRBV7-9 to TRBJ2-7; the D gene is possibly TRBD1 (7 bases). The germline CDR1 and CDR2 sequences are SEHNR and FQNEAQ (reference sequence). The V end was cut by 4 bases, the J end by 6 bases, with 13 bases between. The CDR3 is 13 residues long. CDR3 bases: TGTGCCAGCAGCTCCCGGCAGGGGGGCGAGCAGTACTTC. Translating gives CASSSRQGGEQYF.

CDR3 bases: TGTGCCAGCAGGGGGGGATTGGATCAGCCCCAGCATTTT. This gives the protein CASRGGLDQPQHF. This chain links TRBV2 with TRBJ1-5; possible D gene TRBD1, 5 bases. CDR1 and CDR2 from the germline V gene are SNHLY and FYNNEI. The CDR3 totals 13 residues. V shed 6 bases and J shed 5 bases, with 11 bases lying between them.

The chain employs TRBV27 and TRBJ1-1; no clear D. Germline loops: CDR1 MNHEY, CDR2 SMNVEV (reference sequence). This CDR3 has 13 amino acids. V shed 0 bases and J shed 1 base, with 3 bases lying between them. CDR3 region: CASSLSANTEAFF. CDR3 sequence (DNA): TGTGCCAGCAGTTTATCGGCGAACACTGAAGCTTTCTTT.

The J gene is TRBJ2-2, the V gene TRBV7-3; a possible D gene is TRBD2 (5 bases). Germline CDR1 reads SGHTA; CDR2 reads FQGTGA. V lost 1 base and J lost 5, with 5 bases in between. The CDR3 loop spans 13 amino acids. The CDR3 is CASSLRETGELFF. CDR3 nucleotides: TGTGCCAGCAGCTTAAGGGAGACCGGGGAGCTGTTTTTT. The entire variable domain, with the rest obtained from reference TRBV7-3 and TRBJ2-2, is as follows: GAGVSQTPSNKVTEKGKYVELRCDPISGHTALYWYRQSLGQGPEFLIYFQGTGAADDSGLPNDRFFAVRPEGSVSTLKIQRTERGDSAVYLCASSLRETGELFFGEGSRLTVL.

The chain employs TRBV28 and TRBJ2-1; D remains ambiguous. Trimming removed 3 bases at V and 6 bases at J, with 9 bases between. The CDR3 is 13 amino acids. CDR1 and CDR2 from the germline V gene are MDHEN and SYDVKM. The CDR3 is CASSLIRVNEQFF. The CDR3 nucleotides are TGTGCCAGCAGTTTGATTAGGGTCAATGAGCAGTTCTTC. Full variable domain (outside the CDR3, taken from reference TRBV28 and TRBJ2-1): DVKVTQSSRYLVKRTGEKVFLECVQDMDHENMFWYRQDPGLGLRLIYFSYDVKMKEKGDIPEGYSVSREKKERFSLILESASTNQTSMYLCASSLIRVNEQFFGPGTRLTVL.

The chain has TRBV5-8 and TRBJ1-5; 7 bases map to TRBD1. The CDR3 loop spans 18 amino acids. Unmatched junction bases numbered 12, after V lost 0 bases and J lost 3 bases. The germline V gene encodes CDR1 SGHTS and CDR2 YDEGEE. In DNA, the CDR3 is TGTGCCAGCAGCTTGGAGGGACAGCCCGACCGTTACAATCAGCCCCAGCATTTT. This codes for CASSLEGQPDRYNQPQHF.

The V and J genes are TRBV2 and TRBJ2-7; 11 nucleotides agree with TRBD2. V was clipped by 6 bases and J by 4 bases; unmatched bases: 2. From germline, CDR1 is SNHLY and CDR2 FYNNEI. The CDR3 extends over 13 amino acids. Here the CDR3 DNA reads TGTGCCAGCAGGTCTAGCGGGGGGTACGAGCAGTACTTC. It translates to CASRSSGGYEQYF.

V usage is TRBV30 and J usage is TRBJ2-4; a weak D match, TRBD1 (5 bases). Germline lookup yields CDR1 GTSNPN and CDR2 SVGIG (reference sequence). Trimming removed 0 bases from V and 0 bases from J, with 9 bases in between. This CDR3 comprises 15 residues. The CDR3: CAWSVGVLAKNIQYF. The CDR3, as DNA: TGTGCCTGGAGTGTAGGGGTGTTAGCCAAAAACATTCAGTACTTC.

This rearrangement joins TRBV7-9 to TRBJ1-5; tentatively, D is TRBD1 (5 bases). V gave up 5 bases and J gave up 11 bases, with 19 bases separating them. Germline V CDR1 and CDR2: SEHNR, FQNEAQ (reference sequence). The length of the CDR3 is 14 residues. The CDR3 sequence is CASSHDRANHAQHF. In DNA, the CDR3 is TGTGCCAGCAGCCATGACAGAGCAAATCATGCCCAGCATTTT.

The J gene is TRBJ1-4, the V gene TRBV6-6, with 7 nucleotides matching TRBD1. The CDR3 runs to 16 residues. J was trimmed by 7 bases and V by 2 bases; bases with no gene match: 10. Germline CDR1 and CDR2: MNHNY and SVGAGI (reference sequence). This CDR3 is CASSYQDRGPGEKLFF. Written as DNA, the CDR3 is TGTGCCAGCAGTTACCAGGATAGGGGGCCGGGTGAAAAACTGTTTTTT.

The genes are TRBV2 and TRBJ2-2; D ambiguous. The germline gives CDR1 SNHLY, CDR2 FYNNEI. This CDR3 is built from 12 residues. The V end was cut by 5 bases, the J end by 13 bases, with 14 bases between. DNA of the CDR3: TGTGCCAGCAGTATCGGTGAGGCTCGGCTGTTTTTT. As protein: CASSIGEARLFF.

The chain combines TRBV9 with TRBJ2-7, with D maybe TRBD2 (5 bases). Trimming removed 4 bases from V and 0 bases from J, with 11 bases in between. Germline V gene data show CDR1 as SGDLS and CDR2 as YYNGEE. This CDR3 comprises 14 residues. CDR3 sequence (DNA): TGTGCCAGCAGCCCCAGCGGAAGCTCCTACGAGCAGTACTTC. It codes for CASSPSGSSYEQYF.

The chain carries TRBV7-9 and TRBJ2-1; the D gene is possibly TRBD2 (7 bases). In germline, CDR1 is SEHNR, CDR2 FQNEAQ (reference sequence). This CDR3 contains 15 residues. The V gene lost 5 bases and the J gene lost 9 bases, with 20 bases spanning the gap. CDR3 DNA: TGTGCCAGCAGCGGGGGGGCCGGTCTAGCTGGTGAGCAGTTCTTC. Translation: CASSGGAGLAGEQFF.

CDR3 protein: CASSPGWRSPLHF. The CDR3 nucleotides are TGTGCCAGCAGCCCAGGATGGCGTTCACCCCTCCACTTT. The J gene is TRBJ1-6, the V gene TRBV11-3; D is unresolved. The CDR3 length is 13 residues. Germline-derived CDR1 and CDR2 are SGHNT and YENEEA. With 5 bases removed from V and 9 bases from J, the gap between germline ends came to 11 bases. Full variable domain (rest looked up from reference TRBV11-3 and TRBJ1-6): EAGVVQSPRYKIIEKKQPVAFWCNPISGHNTLYWYLQNLGQGPELLIRYENEEAVDDSQLPKDRFSAERLKGVDSTLKIQPAELGDSAVYLCASSPGWRSPLHFGNGTRLTVT.

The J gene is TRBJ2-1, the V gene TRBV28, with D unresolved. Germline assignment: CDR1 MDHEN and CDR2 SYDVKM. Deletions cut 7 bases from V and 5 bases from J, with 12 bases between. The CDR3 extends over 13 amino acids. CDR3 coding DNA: TGTGCCAGCAAAGGCCAGTCCAACAATGAGCAGTTCTTC. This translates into CASKGQSNNEQFF. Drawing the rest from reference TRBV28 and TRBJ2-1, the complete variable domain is DVKVTQSSRYLVKRTGEKVFLECVQDMDHENMFWYRQDPGLGLRLIYFSYDVKMKEKGDIPEGYSVSREKKERFSLILESASTNQTSMYLCASKGQSNNEQFFGPGTRLTVL.

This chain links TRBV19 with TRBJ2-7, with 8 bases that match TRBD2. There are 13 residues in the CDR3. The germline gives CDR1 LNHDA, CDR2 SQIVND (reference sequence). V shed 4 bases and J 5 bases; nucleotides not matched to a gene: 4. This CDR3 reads CASSRTSNHEQYF. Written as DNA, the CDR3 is TGTGCCAGTAGTAGGACTAGCAACCACGAGCAGTACTTC.

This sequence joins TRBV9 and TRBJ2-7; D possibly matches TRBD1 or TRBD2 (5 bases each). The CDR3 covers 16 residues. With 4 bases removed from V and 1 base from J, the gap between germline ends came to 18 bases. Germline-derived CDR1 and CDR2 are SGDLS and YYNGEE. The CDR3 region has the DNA TGTGCCAGCAGCCCCCGGGGCCGGGCAGGATCCTACGAGCAGTACTTC. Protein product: CASSPRGRAGSYEQYF. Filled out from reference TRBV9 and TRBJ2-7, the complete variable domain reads DSGVTQTPKHLITATGQRVTLRCSPRSGDLSVYWYQQSLDQGLQFLIQYYNGEERAKGNILERFSAQQFPDLHSELNLSSLELGDSALYFCASSPRGRAGSYEQYFGPGTRLTVT.

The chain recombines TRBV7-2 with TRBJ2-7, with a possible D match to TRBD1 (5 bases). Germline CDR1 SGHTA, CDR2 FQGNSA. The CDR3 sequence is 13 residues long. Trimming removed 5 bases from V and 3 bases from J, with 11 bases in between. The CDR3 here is CASSGTGYYEQYF. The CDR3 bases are TGTGCCAGCAGCGGTACAGGCTACTACGAGCAGTACTTC.

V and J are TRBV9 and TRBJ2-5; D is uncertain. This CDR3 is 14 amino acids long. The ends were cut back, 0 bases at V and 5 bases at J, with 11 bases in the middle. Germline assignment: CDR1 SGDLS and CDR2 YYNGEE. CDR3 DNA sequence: TGTGCCAGCAGCGTAGAGTCGGTTCTGGAGACCCAGTACTTC. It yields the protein CASSVESVLETQYF.

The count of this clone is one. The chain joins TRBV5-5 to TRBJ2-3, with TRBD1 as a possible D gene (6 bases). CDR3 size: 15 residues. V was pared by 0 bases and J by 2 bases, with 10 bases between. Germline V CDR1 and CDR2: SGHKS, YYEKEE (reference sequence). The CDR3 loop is CASSLARGTTDTQYF. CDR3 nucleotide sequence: TGTGCCAGCAGCTTGGCCAGGGGAACCACAGATACGCAGTATTTT.

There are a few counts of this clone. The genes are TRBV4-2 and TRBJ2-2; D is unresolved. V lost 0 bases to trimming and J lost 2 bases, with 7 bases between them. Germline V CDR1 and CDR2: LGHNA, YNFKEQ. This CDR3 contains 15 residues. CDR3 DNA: TGTGCCAGCAGCCAAGATCGGGCAAACACCGGGGAGCTGTTTTTT. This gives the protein CASSQDRANTGELFF.

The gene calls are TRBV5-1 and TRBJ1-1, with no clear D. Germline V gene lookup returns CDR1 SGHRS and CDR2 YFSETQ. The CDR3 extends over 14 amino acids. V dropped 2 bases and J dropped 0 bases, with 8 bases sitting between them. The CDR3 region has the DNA TGCGCCAGCAGCTTTGGGGATATGAACACTGAAGCTTTCTTT. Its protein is CASSFGDMNTEAFF.

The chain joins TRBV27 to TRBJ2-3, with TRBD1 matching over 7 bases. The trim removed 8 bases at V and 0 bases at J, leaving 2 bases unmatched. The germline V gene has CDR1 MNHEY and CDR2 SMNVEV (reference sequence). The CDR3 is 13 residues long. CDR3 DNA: TGTGCCAGCCTGGGACAGAGCACAGATACGCAGTATTTT. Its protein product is CASLGQSTDTQYF.

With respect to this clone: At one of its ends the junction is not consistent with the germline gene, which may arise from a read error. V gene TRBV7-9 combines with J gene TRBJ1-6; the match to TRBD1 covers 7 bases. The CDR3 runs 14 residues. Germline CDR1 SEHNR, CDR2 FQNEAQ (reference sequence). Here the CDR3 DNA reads TGTGCCAGCAGCCTAGCGGGACAGAATTCACCCCTCCACTTT. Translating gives CASSLAGQNSPLHF.

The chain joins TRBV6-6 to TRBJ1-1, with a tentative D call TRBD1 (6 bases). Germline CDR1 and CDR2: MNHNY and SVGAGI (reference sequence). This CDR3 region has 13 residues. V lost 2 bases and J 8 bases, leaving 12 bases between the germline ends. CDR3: CASSYPGGHEAFF. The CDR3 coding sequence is TGTGCCAGCAGTTACCCCGGGGGACACGAAGCTTTCTTT.

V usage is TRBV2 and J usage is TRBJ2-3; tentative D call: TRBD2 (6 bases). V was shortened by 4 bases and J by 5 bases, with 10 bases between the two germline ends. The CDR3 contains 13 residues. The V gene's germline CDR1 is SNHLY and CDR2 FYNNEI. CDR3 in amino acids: CASSGGEVDTQYF. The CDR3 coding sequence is TGTGCCAGCAGTGGCGGGGAGGTAGATACGCAGTATTTT.